This T cell receptor (beta chain) appears in the sequencing data of a study of shared clonotypes between healthy human individuals (dated by TCRdb to 2018 to 2020). As for the study more broadly: The cohort comprised two women and a few men aged 18 to 49 years. To estimate repertoire size and how much clonotype sharing occurs between individuals, the study deeply sequenced the blood TCR repertoires of about five healthy adults. To increase sequencing depth and limit assay-specific biases, TCR repertoire library preparation and sequencing were carried out by different laboratories using diverse techniques. Between about 0.9 and 9 billion PBMCs per donor were obtained by leukapheresis. Summary of the overall study and its limitations: Pairwise subsampling indicated that sequencing depth was expected to affect the degree of clonotype sharing among donors. Sampling was restricted to blood, and TCR repertoires in tissue are likely to differ from TCR repertoires in blood. Because the study included only a small number of donors, the genetic and exposure-history diversity represented was limited.

Reading from cysteine to phenylalanine, the CDR3 counts 16 amino acids. Only the CDR3 part of the read is kept: 48 bases, read in frame from the first base. Cut back by 0 bases and 3 bases, the V and J ends lie 15 bases apart. The germline V gene encodes CDR1 GTSNPN and CDR2 SVGIG (reference sequence). With respect to this clone: Its target antigen remains unknown. No per-base quality is available; no much larger clone lies one base away.

Using the deep immunoSEQ assay, multiplex PCR amplified TCR CDR3 regions from genomic DNA. Genomic DNA extracted from each cell subset was distributed evenly over all wells of several immunoSEQ 96-well plates, and each plate served as one replicate. For unsorted PBMC, approximately 290 ng of genomic DNA, equivalent to about 30,000 T cell genomes, went into each replicate PCR. Unsorted PBMC genomic DNA was sequenced across ten immunoSEQ deep assay plates. Purified libraries were quantified with a Qubit 3.0 fluorometer, sized on a Bioanalyzer 2100, and re-quantified with the KAPA Library Quantification kit. A separate single-read 150-cycle Illumina NextSeq 550 flow cell was used to sequence each immunoSEQ 96-well plate. The study's own analysis went as follows. Because only junctional sequences without quality scores were contained in the immunoSEQ output, filtering matching that applied to full-length reads could not be performed. Sequences were annotated with PyIR, a Python wrapper for IgBLAST v1.9, using IMGT germline references to assign V/J genes and CDR3. Any read was removed if the V/J assignment was weak (E-value above 1e-6), the CDR3 was missing, or the read contained stop codons, out-of-frame junctions, or ambiguous translated residues. A V3J clonotype was defined by an identical inferred V gene, J gene, and CDR3 amino acid sequence. Percentage overlap between repertoires was computed as shared unique clonotypes divided by the size of the smaller repertoire. Repertoire richness was assessed with RTK rarefaction, the Chao1 estimator, and Recon v2.1 estimates of unobserved clonotypes. TCRdb re-hosts the immuneACCESS table, in-frame sequences only. Its copies lack some clones; in the studies checked, an unresolved V gene accounts for under half of them, and the cause for the rest is not known. Clonal size and the V and J genes are those of that table, whereas D and trimming came from the DNA. In all, the sample holds fewer than 600,000 clones, and around 76% of those were seen once. The ten largest clones represent 12% of the sample.

Healthy HIV-negative adults with no recently reported acute infections or vaccinations were included as donors. Every donor was a Caucasian adult living in Nashville, Tennessee, USA. In the unsorted samples, roughly 90 million PBMCs were counted, and genomic DNA was extracted using the QIAamp DNA Blood Mini kit. Blood was collected by leukapheresis, and PBMCs were isolated by Ficoll-Histopaque density gradient centrifugation and then cryopreserved in liquid nitrogen vapor phase. The sample taken for sequencing was PBMCs. This clonotype was obtained from a woman between 40 and 55 years old in good health. Some clones in this sample may be carry-over from other donors' samples. The chain is made from TRBV30 and TRBJ2-1, and possibly TRBD2, on 6 matching bases. The DNA reads TGTGCCTGGAGTGTACTACGGAGGGTCGGCTACAATGAGCAGTTCTTC. This encodes CAWSVLRRVGYNEQFF.